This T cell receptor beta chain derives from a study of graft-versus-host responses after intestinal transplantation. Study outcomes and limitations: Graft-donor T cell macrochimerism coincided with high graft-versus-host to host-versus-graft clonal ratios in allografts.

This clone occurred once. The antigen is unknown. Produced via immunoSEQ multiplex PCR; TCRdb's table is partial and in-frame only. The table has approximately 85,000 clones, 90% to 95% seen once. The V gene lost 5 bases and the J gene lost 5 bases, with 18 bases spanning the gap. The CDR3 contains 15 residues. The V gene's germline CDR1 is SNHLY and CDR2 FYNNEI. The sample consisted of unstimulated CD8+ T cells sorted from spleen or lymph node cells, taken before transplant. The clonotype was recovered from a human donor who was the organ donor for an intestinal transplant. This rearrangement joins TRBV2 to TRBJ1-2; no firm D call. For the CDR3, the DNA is TGTGCCAGCAGTCAAGACAACGCTCCCCTTTATGGCTACACCTTC. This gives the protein CASSQDNAPLYGYTF.